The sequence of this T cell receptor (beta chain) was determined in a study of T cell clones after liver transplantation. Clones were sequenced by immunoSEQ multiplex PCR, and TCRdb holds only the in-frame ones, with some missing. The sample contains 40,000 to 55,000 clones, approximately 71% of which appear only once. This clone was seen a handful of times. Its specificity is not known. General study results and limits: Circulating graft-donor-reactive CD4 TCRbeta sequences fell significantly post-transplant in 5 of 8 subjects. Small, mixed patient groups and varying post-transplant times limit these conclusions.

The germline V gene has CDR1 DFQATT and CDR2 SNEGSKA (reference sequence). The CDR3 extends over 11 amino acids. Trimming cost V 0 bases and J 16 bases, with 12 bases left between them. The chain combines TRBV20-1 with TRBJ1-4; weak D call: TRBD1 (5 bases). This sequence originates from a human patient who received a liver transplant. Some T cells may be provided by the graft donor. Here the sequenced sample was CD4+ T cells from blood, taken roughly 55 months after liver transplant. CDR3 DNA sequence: TGCAGTGCTAGAGAAGGAGGGGAGGGGTTTTTT. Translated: CSAREGGEGFF.